This passage covers 10 T cell receptor beta chains from one sample sequenced in a study of blood T cell repertoires in COVID-19. Measured with immunoSEQ multiplex PCR; TCRdb has only the in-frame clones, and not every one. Here the sample spans 180,000 or so clones, roughly 80% being singletons. Sequenced material: peripheral blood. These receptor sequences come from a woman aged 40 to 50 with COVID-19, enrolled during active disease.

This chain links TRBV19 with TRBJ2-1; 9 bases map to TRBD2. V lost 8 bases, J lost 9 bases, and 8 bases stayed unmatched. Germline V gives CDR1 LNHDA, CDR2 SQIVND (reference sequence). The CDR3 contains 13 residues. CDR3 sequence reads: CASVAGVWGEQFF. The CDR3 DNA reads TGTGCCAGTGTAGCGGGAGTGTGGGGTGAGCAGTTCTTC.

This clone turned up a few times. V usage is TRBV6-2 or TRBV6-3 and J usage is TRBJ1-2; no reliable D call. Germline V gives CDR1 MNHEY, CDR2 SVGEGT. The ends were cut back, 4 bases at V and 3 bases at J, with 9 bases in the middle. The CDR3 length is 13 residues. CDR3 nucleotides: TGTGCCAGCAGTTCACAGATTTACTATGGCTACACCTTC. Amino acids: CASSSQIYYGYTF.

The chain combines TRBV19 with TRBJ1-2, with D possibly matching TRBD1 (6 bases). Germline loops: CDR1 LNHDA, CDR2 SQIVND (reference sequence). CDR3 length equals 14 residues. Deletions cut 8 bases from V and 3 bases from J, with 16 bases between. The CDR3 reads CASRGGAVYYGYTF. The CDR3 bases are TGTGCCAGTCGCGGGGGGGCAGTCTACTATGGCTACACCTTC.

CDR3 sequence reads: CASSLSSDTQYF. In DNA form, the CDR3 reads TGTGCCAGCAGCTTAAGCTCAGATACGCAGTATTTT. The chain combines TRBV7-2 with TRBJ2-3, with D unresolved. CDR3 length: 12 amino acids. The germline V gene encodes CDR1 SGHTA and CDR2 FQGNSA. V was cut by 2 bases and J by 4 bases, with 4 bases left in between.

The chain is built from TRBV2 and TRBJ1-5; D may be TRBD1 (6 bases). The CDR3 has 13 residues. Germline V lookup: CDR1 SNHLY, CDR2 FYNNEI. Trimming took off 8 bases at V and 3 bases at J, with 11 bases between the two ends. The CDR3 region is CASGGGANQPQHF. DNA of the CDR3: TGTGCCAGCGGCGGGGGGGCCAATCAGCCCCAGCATTTT.

The rearrangement uses TRBV12-3 or TRBV12-4 and TRBJ1-2; D call uncertain. V gave up 8 bases and J gave up 1 base, with 11 bases separating them. The length of the CDR3 is 13 residues. The CDR3 sequence: CASAHGYNYGYTF. CDR3 DNA: TGTGCCAGCGCGCACGGGTATAACTATGGCTACACCTTC.

J is TRBJ1-5 and V is TRBV21-1; TRBD1, as called in the table, went unchecked against the DNA. TRBV21-1 is a known pseudogene. CDR3 size: 17 residues. The CDR3 here is CASSKILGQVHVMPQHF. The CDR3 DNA sequence: TGTGCCAGCAGCAAAATCCTTGGACAGGTTCATGTCATGCCCCAGCATTTT.

This chain uses TRBV4-1 with TRBJ2-2; D gene unclear. V dropped 2 bases and J dropped 3 bases, with 7 bases sitting between them. The CDR3 length is 14 residues. The germline V gene encodes CDR1 MGHRA and CDR2 YSYEKL. CDR3 coding DNA: TGCGCCAGCAGCCAACAGATTTACACCGGGGAGCTGTTTTTT. This gives the protein CASSQQIYTGELFF.

The chain employs TRBV11-2 and TRBJ2-4, with TRBD1 matching 9 bases. The junction had 7 bases not matched to a gene; V was cut back by 7 bases and J by 0 bases. Germline-derived CDR1 and CDR2 are SGHAT and FQNNGV. The CDR3 sequence is 16 residues long. CDR3 loop: CASKLGTGLAKNIQYF. CDR3 DNA sequence: TGTGCCAGCAAGCTTGGGACAGGGTTAGCCAAAAACATTCAGTACTTC.

This clone was detected only a few times. The V gene is TRBV5-8, the J gene TRBJ1-5; 9 bases agree with TRBD1. The germline CDR1 and CDR2 sequences are SGHTS and YDEGEE. Losses at the gene ends were 4 bases for V and 1 base for J; bases not matched to a gene: 6. The CDR3 loop spans 16 amino acids. CDR3 sequence: CASSLHRGLSNQPQHF. The CDR3 DNA sequence: TGTGCCAGCAGCCTACACAGGGGGCTGAGCAATCAGCCCCAGCATTTT.